The 8 T cell receptor beta chains listed next were all sequenced from one sample in a study of shared clonotypes between healthy human individuals. The method was immunoSEQ multiplex PCR; TCRdb's version includes in-frame clones alone and lacks a portion of them. The table records a few million clones, around 90% of them present only once. The specimen sequenced was naive CD4+ T cells from PBMCs. Specified subset: CD45RA+ positively selected. The receptor set was obtained from a man aged 18 to 30 in good health. Some clones in this sample may be carry-over from other donors' samples.

The gene calls are TRBV27 and TRBJ2-7, with 7 nucleotides matching TRBD1. This CDR3 region has 14 residues. CDR1 is MNHEY and CDR2 is SMNVEV in the germline V gene (reference sequence). V dropped 6 bases and J dropped 4; count of bases not matched to a gene: 9. The CDR3 sequence: CASSPRGQSYEQYF. CDR3 sequence (DNA): TGTGCCAGCAGCCCTAGGGGACAGTCTTACGAGCAGTACTTC.

The table lists this clone with a count of one. The DNA of the CDR3 is TGTGCCAGCAGCTTAGAGGGCGGCGTATACAATGAGCAGTTCTTC. This gives the protein CASSLEGGVYNEQFF. The genes are TRBV11-3 and TRBJ2-1; D gene ambiguous. Between the trimmed V and J ends, which lost 0 bases and 4 bases, there was a span of 10 bases. This CDR3 is built from 15 residues. The germline gives CDR1 SGHNT, CDR2 YENEEA.

V is TRBV10-3 and J is TRBJ2-3, with 7 bases that match TRBD1. The CDR3 runs 14 residues. Germline lookup yields CDR1 ENHRY and CDR2 SYGVKD. Unmatched junction bases numbered 4, after V lost 5 bases and J lost 2 bases. The CDR3 here is CAISTGAATDTQYF. The CDR3 nucleotides read TGTGCCATCAGTACAGGGGCCGCCACAGATACGCAGTATTTT.

The rearrangement links TRBV28 to TRBJ1-1; TRBD1 matches 9 bases. CDR1 is MDHEN and CDR2 is SYDVKM in the germline V gene. This CDR3 contains 15 residues. The V and J ends lost 2 bases and 8 bases, in that order; junction bases with no gene match: 9. CDR3 DNA: TGTGCCAGCAGTTTAAGGACCGGGACAGGGAAAGAAGCTTTCTTT. The encoded protein is CASSLRTGTGKEAFF. Supplemented by reference TRBV28 and TRBJ1-1, the full variable domain reads DVKVTQSSRYLVKRTGEKVFLECVQDMDHENMFWYRQDPGLGLRLIYFSYDVKMKEKGDIPEGYSVSREKKERFSLILESASTNQTSMYLCASSLRTGTGKEAFFGQGTRLTVV.

This chain links TRBV10-1 with TRBJ2-5; TRBD2 matches at 7 bases. Germline V CDR1 and CDR2: WNHNN, SYGVQD (reference sequence). V was pared by 3 bases and J by 4 bases, with 2 bases of the junction left unmatched. The CDR3 is made up of 13 amino acids. CDR3 amino acids: CASSDGRAETQYF. As DNA, the CDR3 is TGCGCCAGCAGTGATGGGAGGGCAGAGACCCAGTACTTC.

This clone was counted between two and nine times. The chain employs TRBV28 and TRBJ1-2; no clear D gene. This CDR3 has 13 residues. The V gene lost 3 bases and the J gene lost 8 bases, with 13 bases spanning the gap. Germline loops: CDR1 MDHEN, CDR2 SYDVKM. CDR3 region: CASSLVTDGGYTF. Here the CDR3 DNA reads TGTGCCAGCAGTTTGGTTACCGACGGAGGCTACACCTTC.

The CDR3: CASSPTTTWGGSDTEAFF. Here the CDR3 DNA reads TGTGCCAGCAGCCCCACTACGACGTGGGGGGGATCGGACACTGAAGCTTTCTTT. The chain carries TRBV7-9 and TRBJ1-1; weak D call: TRBD1 (5 bases). Looked up from germline, CDR1 is SEHNR and CDR2 is FQNEAQ (reference sequence). CDR3 size: 18 residues. The ends were cut back, 5 bases at V and 3 bases at J, with 25 bases in the middle.

The genes are TRBV29-1 and TRBJ2-1; 8 bases fit TRBD2. Trimming at V came to 3 bases and at J to 12 bases, leaving 1 base not matched to a gene. The CDR3 loop spans 10 amino acids. Looked up from germline, CDR1 is SQVTM and CDR2 is ANQGSEA. The CDR3 here is CSVETSVQFF. DNA for the CDR3: TGCAGCGTTGAGACTAGCGTGCAGTTCTTC.